A single sample gave rise to the 19 T cell receptor beta chains below, sequenced in a study of blood T cell repertoires in COVID-19. Sequencing was performed with immunoSEQ multiplex PCR; in TCRdb, only in-frame clones are kept and a portion is missing. The sample carries over 200,000 clones, roughly 86% recorded once. The material sequenced was PBMCs or T cells enriched from blood (not recorded which). These receptors originate from a woman aged 25 to 45 with acute COVID-19.

The V call is TRBV3-1 (or the pseudogene TRBV3-2), the J call TRBJ2-7, with 9 bases aligning to TRBD1. CDR3 length equals 16 residues. Germline-derived CDR1 and CDR2 are LGHDT and YNNKEL (reference sequence). The V and J ends lost 1 base and 6 bases, in that order; junction bases with no gene match: 10. CDR3 DNA: TGTGCCAGCAGCCAAGGGAGAGGCACAGGGGGCACCGAGCAGTACTTC. Its protein product is CASSQGRGTGGTEQYF.

This rearrangement joins TRBV19 to TRBJ1-2, with 8 bases that match TRBD1. Trimming cost V 11 bases and J 8 bases; bases outside gene matches: 10. CDR3 length: 12 amino acids. Germline-derived CDR1 and CDR2 are LNHDA and SQIVND (reference sequence). The CDR3 loop reads CAGETGVGGYTF. The CDR3 DNA is TGTGCCGGGGAGACAGGGGTGGGCGGCTACACCTTC. Looking up the rest from reference TRBV19 and TRBJ1-2 gives the full variable domain: DGGITQSPKYLFRKEGQNVTLSCEQNLNHDAMYWYRQDPGQGLRLIYYSQIVNDFQKGDIAEGYSVSREKKESFPLTVTSAQKNPTAFYLCAGETGVGGYTFGSGTRLTVV.

This clone has just a few counts. The V gene is TRBV5-5, the J gene TRBJ1-2; 11 bases are a match to TRBD1. The CDR3 extends over 13 amino acids. The V gene's germline CDR1 is SGHKS and CDR2 YYEKEE (reference sequence). J gave up 11 bases and V 2 bases, and 5 bases lay outside the gene matches. For the CDR3, the DNA is TGTGCCAGCAGCTTATGGGACAGGGGGACATACACCTTC. Residues: CASSLWDRGTYTF.

The genes are TRBV2 and TRBJ1-5, with D perhaps TRBD1 (5 bases). Germline V gene data show CDR1 as SNHLY and CDR2 as FYNNEI. CDR3 length: 14 residues. Trimming removed 1 base from V and 7 bases from J, with 11 bases in between. CDR3: CASSEEGYEQPQHF. The CDR3 coding sequence is TGTGCCAGCAGTGAAGAGGGGTACGAGCAGCCCCAGCATTTT.

In nucleotides, the CDR3 is TGCGCCAGCAGCGAGGAAGGGGGGGCCAGCACAGATACGCAGTATTTT. Its protein product is CASSEEGGASTDTQYF. V and J are TRBV5-1 and TRBJ2-3, with a tentative D call TRBD2 (7 bases). The CDR3 has 16 amino acids. The germline V gene encodes CDR1 SGHRS and CDR2 YFSETQ. The V gene lost 4 bases and the J gene lost 0 bases, with 15 bases spanning the gap.

J is TRBJ2-4 and V is TRBV2, with 9 bases fitting TRBD2. Trimming removed 1 base from V and 5 bases from J; junction bases left unmatched: 6. CDR1 and CDR2 (germline): SNHLY, FYNNEI. The CDR3 spans 16 residues. CDR3 sequence: CASSEGWRGGENIQYF. In DNA form, the CDR3 reads TGTGCCAGCAGTGAAGGGTGGCGGGGGGGCGAAAACATTCAGTACTTC.

This chain joins TRBV3-1 (or the pseudogene TRBV3-2) and TRBJ2-1; 12 bases agree with TRBD2. V dropped 3 bases and J dropped 1; count of bases not matched to a gene: 10. CDR1 and CDR2 from the germline V gene are LGHDT and YNNKEL (reference sequence). This CDR3 contains 19 residues. DNA for the CDR3: TGTGCCAGCAGCCACCTACCGCCGACTAGCGGGGGATCCTACAATGAGCAGTTCTTC. It yields the protein CASSHLPPTSGGSYNEQFF.

V gene TRBV2 combines with J gene TRBJ1-1; D is perhaps TRBD1 (6 bases). In germline, CDR1 is SNHLY, CDR2 FYNNEI. The CDR3 sequence is 14 residues long. V dropped 3 bases and J dropped 1 base, with 9 bases sitting between them. The CDR3 here is CASSDGRGNTEAFF. The CDR3 DNA follows: TGTGCCAGCAGTGACGGCAGGGGGAACACTGAAGCTTTCTTT.

The V gene is TRBV7-9, the J gene TRBJ1-1; D remains unclear. The CDR3 loop spans 11 amino acids. With 5 bases removed from V and 3 bases from J, the gap between germline ends came to 4 bases. The germline V gene encodes CDR1 SEHNR and CDR2 FQNEAQ (reference sequence). The CDR3 nucleotides are TGTGCCAGCAGCCCAGACACTGAAGCTTTCTTT. It translates to CASSPDTEAFF.

The chain links TRBV3-1 (or the pseudogene TRBV3-2) to TRBJ1-1; 7 nucleotides line up with TRBD1. Trimming removed 1 base from V and 7 bases from J; junction bases left unmatched: 6. CDR1 and CDR2 (germline): LGHDT, YNNKEL (reference sequence). The CDR3 is 14 residues long. CDR3 sequence (DNA): TGTGCCAGCAGCCAAGGCCCCAGGGGGAGTGAAGCTTTCTTT. As protein: CASSQGPRGSEAFF.

This clone is medium-sized within its sample. The chain is built from TRBV11-2 and TRBJ2-3, with 7 nucleotides matching TRBD2. V lost 3 bases to trimming and J lost 1 base; unmatched junction nucleotides: 4. This CDR3 region has 15 residues. From germline, CDR1 is SGHAT and CDR2 FQNNGV. CDR3 protein: CASSLQRGRTDTQYF. Here the CDR3 DNA reads TGTGCCAGCAGCTTGCAGCGGGGACGCACAGATACGCAGTATTTT.

The V and J genes are TRBV5-1 and TRBJ1-6, with TRBD1 matching over 10 bases. Germline V CDR1 and CDR2: SGHRS, YFSETQ. The CDR3 sequence is 17 residues long. V shed 0 bases, J shed 2 bases, and the junction held 2 bases outside the gene matches. CDR3 sequence: CASSLEGTGAYNSPLHF. The CDR3 region has the DNA TGCGCCAGCAGCTTGGAGGGGACAGGGGCCTATAATTCACCCCTCCACTTT.

DNA for the CDR3: TGCGCCAGCAGCTTGGTTGGGACAGGCGGTGGGGAGCAGTACTTC. Its translation is CASSLVGTGGGEQYF. The chain couples TRBV5-1 to TRBJ2-7, with 8 bases identical to TRBD1. Germline CDR1 and CDR2: SGHRS and YFSETQ. The CDR3 is 15 residues long. Unmatched junction bases numbered 9, after V lost 0 bases and J lost 7 bases.

CDR3 protein: CASSLVGGGHYEQYF. For the CDR3, the DNA is TGTGCCAGCAGCTTAGTAGGAGGAGGCCACTACGAGCAGTACTTC. The chain couples TRBV11-2 to TRBJ2-7; tentative D call: TRBD2 (5 bases). This CDR3 is 15 amino acids long. V was shortened by 1 base and J by 3 bases, with 13 bases between the two germline ends. The V gene's germline CDR1 is SGHAT and CDR2 FQNNGV.

The CDR3 sequence: CASSLRLTSGGEHNEQFF. The CDR3 DNA reads TGTGCCAGCAGCTTAAGGTTGACTAGCGGGGGGGAACACAATGAGCAGTTCTTC. The chain uses TRBV7-9 and TRBJ2-1; 14 positions agree with TRBD2. V trimming: 2 bases; J trimming: 5 bases; junction bases outside the gene matches: 8. The CDR3 length is 18 residues. Per germline, CDR1 SEHNR and CDR2 FQNEAQ (reference sequence).

V usage is TRBV7-3 and J usage is TRBJ2-2, with D uncertain. The CDR3 loop spans 14 amino acids. Germline-derived CDR1 and CDR2 are SGHTA and FQGTGA. Trimming took off 2 bases at V and 1 base at J, with 5 bases between the two ends. The CDR3 sequence is CASSLLGNTGELFF. In DNA form, the CDR3 reads TGTGCCAGCAGCTTACTAGGGAACACCGGGGAGCTGTTTTTT.

This chain links TRBV5-1 with TRBJ2-3; weak D call: TRBD2 (5 bases). The CDR3 contains 15 residues. With 0 bases removed from V and 0 bases from J, the gap between germline ends came to 8 bases. CDR1 is SGHRS and CDR2 is YFSETQ in the germline V gene. The CDR3 region is CASSLAGGSTDTQYF. The CDR3 DNA reads as TGCGCCAGCAGCTTGGCTGGCGGGAGCACAGATACGCAGTATTTT.

The genes are TRBV5-1 and TRBJ1-1, with D possibly TRBD1 on 5 matching bases. This CDR3 comprises 14 residues. Looked up from germline, CDR1 is SGHRS and CDR2 is YFSETQ. Between the trimmed V and J ends, which lost 0 bases and 6 bases, there was a span of 12 bases. The CDR3 loop is CASSLVSQGAEAFF. DNA of the CDR3: TGCGCCAGCAGCTTGGTTAGTCAGGGCGCTGAAGCTTTCTTT.

The gene calls are TRBV6-5 and TRBJ2-7; TRBD2 is a possible D gene (6 bases). Germline CDR1 and CDR2: MNHEY and SVGAGI. The length of the CDR3 is 13 residues. The V end was cut by 6 bases, the J end by 3 bases, with 12 bases between. CDR3 bases: TGTGCCAGCAGAGACTTCGGGGGCTACGAGCAGTACTTC. Amino acids: CASRDFGGYEQYF.